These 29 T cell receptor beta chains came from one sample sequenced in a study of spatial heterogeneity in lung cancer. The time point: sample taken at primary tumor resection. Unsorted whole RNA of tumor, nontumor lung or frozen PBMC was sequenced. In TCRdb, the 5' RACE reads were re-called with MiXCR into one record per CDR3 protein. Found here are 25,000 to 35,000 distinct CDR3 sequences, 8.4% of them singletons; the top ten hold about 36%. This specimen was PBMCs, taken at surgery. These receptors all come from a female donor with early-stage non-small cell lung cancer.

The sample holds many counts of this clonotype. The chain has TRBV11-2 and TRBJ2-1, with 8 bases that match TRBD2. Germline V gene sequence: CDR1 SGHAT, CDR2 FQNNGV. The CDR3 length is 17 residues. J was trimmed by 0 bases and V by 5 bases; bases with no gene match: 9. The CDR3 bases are TGTGCCAGCAGCACGGGACTAGGGATGAGCTCCTACAATGAGCAGTTCTTC. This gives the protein CASSTGLGMSSYNEQFF.

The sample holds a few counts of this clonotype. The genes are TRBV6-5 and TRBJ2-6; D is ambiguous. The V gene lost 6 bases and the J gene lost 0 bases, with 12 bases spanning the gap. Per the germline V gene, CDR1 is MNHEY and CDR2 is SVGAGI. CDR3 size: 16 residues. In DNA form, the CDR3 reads TGTGCCAGCAGACCCGACGCAATCTCTGGGGCCAACGTCCTGACTTTC. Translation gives CASRPDAISGANVLTF.

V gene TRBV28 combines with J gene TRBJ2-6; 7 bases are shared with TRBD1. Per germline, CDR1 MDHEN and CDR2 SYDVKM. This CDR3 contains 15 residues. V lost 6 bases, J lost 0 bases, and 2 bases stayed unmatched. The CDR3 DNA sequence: TGTGCCAGCAGGGCAGGGGGCTCTGGGGCCAACGTCCTGACTTTC. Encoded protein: CASRAGGSGANVLTF.

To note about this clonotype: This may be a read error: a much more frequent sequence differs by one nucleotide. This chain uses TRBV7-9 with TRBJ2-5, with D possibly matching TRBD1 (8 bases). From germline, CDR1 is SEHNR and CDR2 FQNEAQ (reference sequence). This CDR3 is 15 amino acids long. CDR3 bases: TGTGCCAACAGCCCTAGGACAGGGAGGGCTGAGACCCAGTACTTC. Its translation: CANSPRTGRAETQYF.

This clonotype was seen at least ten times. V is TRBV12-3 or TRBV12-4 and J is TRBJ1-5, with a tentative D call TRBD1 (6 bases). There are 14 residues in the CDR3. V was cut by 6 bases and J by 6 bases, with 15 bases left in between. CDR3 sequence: CASSPRGGLQPQHF. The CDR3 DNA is TGTGCCAGCAGCCCTCGAGGGGGGCTTCAGCCCCAGCATTTT.

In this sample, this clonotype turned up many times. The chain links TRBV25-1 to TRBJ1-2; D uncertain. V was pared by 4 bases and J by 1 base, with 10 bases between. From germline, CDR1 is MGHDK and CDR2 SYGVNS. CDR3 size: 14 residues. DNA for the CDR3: TGTGCCAGCAGTGCCCCCACAGTTAACTATGGCTACACCTTC. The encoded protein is CASSAPTVNYGYTF.

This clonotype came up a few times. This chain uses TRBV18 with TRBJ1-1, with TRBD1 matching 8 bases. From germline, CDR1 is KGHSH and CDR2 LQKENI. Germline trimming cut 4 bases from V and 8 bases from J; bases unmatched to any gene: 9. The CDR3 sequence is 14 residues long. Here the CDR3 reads CASSLLQGAREAFF. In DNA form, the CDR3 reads TGTGCCAGCTCACTCCTTCAGGGGGCCAGAGAAGCTTTCTTT.

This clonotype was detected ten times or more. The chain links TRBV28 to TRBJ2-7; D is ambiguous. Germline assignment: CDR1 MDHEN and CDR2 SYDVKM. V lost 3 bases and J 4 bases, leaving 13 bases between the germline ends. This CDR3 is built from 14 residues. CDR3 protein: CASSFSVQRYEQYF. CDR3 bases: TGTGCCAGCAGTTTCTCCGTCCAGAGGTACGAGCAGTACTTC. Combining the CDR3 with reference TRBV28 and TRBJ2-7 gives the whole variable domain DVKVTQSSRYLVKRTGEKVFLECVQDMDHENMFWYRQDPGLGLRLIYFSYDVKMKEKGDIPEGYSVSREKKERFSLILESASTNQTSMYLCASSFSVQRYEQYFGPGTRLTVT.

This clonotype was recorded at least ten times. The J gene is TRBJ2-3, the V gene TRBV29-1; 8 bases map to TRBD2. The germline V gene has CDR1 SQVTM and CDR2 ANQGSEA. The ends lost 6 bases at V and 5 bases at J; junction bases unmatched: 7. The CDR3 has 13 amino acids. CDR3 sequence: CSVERELGDTQYF. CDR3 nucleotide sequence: TGCAGCGTAGAGCGGGAGCTTGGAGATACGCAGTATTTT.

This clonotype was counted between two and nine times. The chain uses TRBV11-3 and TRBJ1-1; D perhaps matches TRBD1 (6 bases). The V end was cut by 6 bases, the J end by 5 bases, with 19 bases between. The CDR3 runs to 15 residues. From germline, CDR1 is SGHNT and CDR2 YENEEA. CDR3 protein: CASRRGPGEGTEAFF. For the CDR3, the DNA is TGTGCCAGCAGGAGGGGCCCAGGGGAAGGGACTGAAGCTTTCTTT.

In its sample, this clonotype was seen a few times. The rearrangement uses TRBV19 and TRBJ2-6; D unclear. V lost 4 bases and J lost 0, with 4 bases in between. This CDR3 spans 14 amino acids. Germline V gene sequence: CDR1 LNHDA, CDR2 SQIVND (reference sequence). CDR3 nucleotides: TGTGCCAGTAGTACGTACTCTGGGGCCAACGTCCTGACTTTC. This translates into CASSTYSGANVLTF.

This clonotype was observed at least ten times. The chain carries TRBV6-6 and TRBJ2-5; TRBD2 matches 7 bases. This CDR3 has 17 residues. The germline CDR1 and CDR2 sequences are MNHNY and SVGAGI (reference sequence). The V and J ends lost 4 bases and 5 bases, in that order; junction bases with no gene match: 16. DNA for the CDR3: TGTGCCAGCAGTTCCCTAATTAGGGGAGGGCCCGGGGAGACCCAGTACTTC. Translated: CASSSLIRGGPGETQYF.

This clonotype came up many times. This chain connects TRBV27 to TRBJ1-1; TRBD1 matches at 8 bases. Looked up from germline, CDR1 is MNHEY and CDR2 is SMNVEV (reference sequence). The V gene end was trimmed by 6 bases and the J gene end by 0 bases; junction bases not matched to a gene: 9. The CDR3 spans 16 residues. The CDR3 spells CASRAGNRGMNTEAFF. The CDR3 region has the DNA TGTGCCAGCAGGGCTGGGAACAGGGGGATGAACACTGAAGCTTTCTTT.

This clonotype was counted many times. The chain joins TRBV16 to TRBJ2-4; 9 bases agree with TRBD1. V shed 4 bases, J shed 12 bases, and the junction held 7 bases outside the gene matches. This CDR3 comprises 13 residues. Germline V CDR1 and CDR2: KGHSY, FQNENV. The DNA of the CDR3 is TGTGCCAGCAGCCGCCCGACAGGGGGTCCTCAGTACTTC. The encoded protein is CASSRPTGGPQYF.

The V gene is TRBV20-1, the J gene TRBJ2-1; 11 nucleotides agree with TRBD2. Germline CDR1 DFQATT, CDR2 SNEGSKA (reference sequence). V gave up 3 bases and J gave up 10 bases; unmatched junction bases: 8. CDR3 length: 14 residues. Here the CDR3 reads CSARGTSGVSEQFF. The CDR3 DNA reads TGCAGTGCTAGGGGGACTAGCGGTGTGTCCGAGCAGTTCTTC.

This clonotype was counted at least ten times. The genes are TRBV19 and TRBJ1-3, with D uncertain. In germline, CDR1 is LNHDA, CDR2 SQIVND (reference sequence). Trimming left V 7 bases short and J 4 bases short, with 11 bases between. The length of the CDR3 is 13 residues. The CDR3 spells CASTRTLGNTIYF. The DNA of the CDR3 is TGTGCCAGTACTAGGACCCTAGGAAACACCATATATTTT.

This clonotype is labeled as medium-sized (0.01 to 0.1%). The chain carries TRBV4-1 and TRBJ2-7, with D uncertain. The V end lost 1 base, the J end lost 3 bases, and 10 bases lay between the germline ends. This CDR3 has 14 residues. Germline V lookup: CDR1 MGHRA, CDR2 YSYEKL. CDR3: CASSQGSINYEQYF. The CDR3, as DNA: TGCGCCAGCAGCCAAGGTTCGATTAACTACGAGCAGTACTTC.

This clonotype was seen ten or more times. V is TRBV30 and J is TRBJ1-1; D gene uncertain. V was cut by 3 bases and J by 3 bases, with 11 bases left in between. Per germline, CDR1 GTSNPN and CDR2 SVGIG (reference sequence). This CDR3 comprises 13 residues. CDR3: CAWRFRVDTEAFF. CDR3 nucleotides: TGTGCCTGGAGATTTAGGGTTGACACTGAAGCTTTCTTT.

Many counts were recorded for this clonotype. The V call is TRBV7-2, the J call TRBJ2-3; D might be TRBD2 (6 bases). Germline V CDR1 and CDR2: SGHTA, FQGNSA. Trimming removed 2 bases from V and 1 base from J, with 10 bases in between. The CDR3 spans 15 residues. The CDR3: CASSLLPSGTDTQYF. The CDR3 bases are TGTGCCAGCAGCTTATTACCTAGCGGCACAGATACGCAGTATTTT.

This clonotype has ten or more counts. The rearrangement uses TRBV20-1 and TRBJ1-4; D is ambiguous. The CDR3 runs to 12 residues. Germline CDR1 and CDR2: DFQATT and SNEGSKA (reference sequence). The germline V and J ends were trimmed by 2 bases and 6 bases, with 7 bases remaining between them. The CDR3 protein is CSARLRDEKLFF. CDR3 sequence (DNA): TGCAGTGCTAGACTCAGAGATGAAAAACTGTTTTTT.

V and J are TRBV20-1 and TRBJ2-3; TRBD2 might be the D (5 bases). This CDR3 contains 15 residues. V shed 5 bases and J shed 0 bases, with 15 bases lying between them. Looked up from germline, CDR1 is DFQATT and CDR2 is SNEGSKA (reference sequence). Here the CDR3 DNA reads TGCAGTGCTCCGAACAGAGGGAGAAGCACAGATACGCAGTATTTT. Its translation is CSAPNRGRSTDTQYF.

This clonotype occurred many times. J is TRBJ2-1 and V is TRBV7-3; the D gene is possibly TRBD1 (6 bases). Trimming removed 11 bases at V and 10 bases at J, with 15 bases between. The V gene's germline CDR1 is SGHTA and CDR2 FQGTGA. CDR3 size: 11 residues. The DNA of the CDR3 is TGTGCCGTGGGGGACGGGACAGAGCAGTTCTTC. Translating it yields CAVGDGTEQFF.

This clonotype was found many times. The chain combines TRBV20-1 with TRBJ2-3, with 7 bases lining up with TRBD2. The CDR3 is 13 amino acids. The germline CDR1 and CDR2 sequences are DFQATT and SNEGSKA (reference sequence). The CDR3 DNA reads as TGCGGAGGGGCGGGAGCGAGCACAGATACGCAGTATTTT. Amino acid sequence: CGGAGASTDTQYF.

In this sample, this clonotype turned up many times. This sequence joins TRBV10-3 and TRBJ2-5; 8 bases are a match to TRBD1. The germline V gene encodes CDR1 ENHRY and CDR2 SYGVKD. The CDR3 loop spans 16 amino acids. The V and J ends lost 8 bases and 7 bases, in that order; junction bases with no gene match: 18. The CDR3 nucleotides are TGTGCCATCGGGGGCTCGGCAGGGGGCGCGAAGATGACCCAGTACTTC. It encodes CAIGGSAGGAKMTQYF.

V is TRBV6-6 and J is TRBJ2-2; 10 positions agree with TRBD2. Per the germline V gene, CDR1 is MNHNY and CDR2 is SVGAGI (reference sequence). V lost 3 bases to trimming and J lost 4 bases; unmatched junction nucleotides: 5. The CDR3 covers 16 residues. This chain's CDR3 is CASSYSLAGATGELFF. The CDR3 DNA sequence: TGTGCCAGCAGTTATTCCCTAGCGGGAGCCACCGGGGAGCTGTTTTTT.

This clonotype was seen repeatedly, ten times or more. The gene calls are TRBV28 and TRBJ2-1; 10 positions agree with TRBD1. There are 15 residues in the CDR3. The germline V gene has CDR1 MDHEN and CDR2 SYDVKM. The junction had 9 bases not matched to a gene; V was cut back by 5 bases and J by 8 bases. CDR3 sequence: CASSRPGQGIDEQFF. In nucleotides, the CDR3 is TGTGCCAGCAGTCGACCGGGACAGGGGATCGATGAGCAGTTCTTC.

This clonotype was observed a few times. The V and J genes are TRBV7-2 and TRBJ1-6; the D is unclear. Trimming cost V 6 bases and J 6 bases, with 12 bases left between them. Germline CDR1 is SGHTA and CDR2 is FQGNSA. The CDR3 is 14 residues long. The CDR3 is CASSFDPFNSPLHF. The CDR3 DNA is TGTGCCAGCAGTTTTGATCCCTTTAATTCACCCCTCCACTTT.

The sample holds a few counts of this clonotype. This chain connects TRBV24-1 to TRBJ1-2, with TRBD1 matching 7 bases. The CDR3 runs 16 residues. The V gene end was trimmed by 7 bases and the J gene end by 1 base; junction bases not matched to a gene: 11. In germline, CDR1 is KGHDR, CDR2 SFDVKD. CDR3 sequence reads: CATRVTGVGFNYGYTF. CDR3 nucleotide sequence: TGTGCCACCAGGGTCACAGGGGTAGGCTTTAACTATGGCTACACCTTC.

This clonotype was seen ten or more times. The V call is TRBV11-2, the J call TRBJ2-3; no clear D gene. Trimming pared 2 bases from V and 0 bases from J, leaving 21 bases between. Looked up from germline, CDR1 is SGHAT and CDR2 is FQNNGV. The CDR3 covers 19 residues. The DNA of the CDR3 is TGTGCCAGCAGCTTAAGAGTGACAACCCCGAGAGGCAGCACAGATACGCAGTATTTT. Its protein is CASSLRVTTPRGSTDTQYF.